This TCR beta chain was identified in a study of T cell responses to AZD1222 COVID-19 vaccine. Broader study findings: White British ancestry dominated among donors, who included more females, and clonal diversity was possibly underestimated. Of the AZD1222 recipients, only 5 or 6 were seropositive at baseline.

Assay used: immunoSEQ multiplex PCR; TCRdb lists only in-frame clones, some missing. The sample carries approximately 200,000 clones, approximately 93% recorded once. The CDR3 runs to 14 residues. The V gene's germline CDR1 is SEHNR and CDR2 FQNEAQ (reference sequence). V shed 3 bases and J shed 7 bases, with 12 bases lying between them. Of note for this clone: The antigen is unknown.

The receptor was isolated from an adult who received the AZD1222 COVID-19 vaccine. This chain joins TRBV7-9 and TRBJ1-4; D may be TRBD1 (6 bases). The specimen comprised peripheral blood, sampled 28 days after the second AZD1222 dose. The CDR3 DNA reads as TGTGCCAGCAGCTTGGGGGCTGTGCGTGAAAAACTGTTTTTT. As protein: CASSLGAVREKLFF.